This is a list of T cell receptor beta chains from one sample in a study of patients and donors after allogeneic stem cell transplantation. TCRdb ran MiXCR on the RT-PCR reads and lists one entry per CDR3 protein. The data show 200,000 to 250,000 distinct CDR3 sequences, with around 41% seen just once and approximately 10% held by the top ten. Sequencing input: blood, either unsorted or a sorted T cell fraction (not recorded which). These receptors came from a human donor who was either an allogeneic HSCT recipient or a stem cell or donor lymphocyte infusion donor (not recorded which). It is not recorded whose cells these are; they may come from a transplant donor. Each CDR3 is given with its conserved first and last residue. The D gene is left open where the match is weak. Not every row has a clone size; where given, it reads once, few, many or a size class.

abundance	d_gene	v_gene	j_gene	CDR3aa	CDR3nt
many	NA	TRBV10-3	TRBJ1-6	CATRPGKGSYNSPLHF	TGTGCCACGAGACCAGGGAAAGGATCCTATAATTCACCCCTCCACTTT
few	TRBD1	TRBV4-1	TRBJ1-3	CASSQTGALIYF	TGCGCCAGCAGCCAGACAGGGGCCCTGATATATTTT
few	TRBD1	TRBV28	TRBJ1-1	CASSYRDRGITEAFF	TGTGCCAGCAGTTACCGGGACAGGGGAATCACTGAAGCTTTCTTT
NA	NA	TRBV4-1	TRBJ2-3	CASSQDAGTRGAQYF	TGCGCCAGCAGCCAAGACGCCGGGACCCGAGGGGCGCAGTATTTT
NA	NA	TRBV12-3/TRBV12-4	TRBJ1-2	CASSFSIPSEGYTF	TGTGCCAGCAGTTTTAGCATACCCTCTGAGGGCTACACCTTC
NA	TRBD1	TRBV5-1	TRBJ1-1	CASSGDREAFF	TGCGCCAGCAGCGGGGACAGGGAAGCTTTCTTT
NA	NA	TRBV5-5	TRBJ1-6	CASSLARGPNSPLHF	TGTGCCAGCAGCTTGGCCCGGGGTCCAAATTCACCCCTCCACTTT
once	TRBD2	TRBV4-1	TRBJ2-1	CASSQSGLAYYNEQSF	TGCGCCAGCAGCCAATCAGGACTAGCCTATTACAATGAGCAGTCCTTC
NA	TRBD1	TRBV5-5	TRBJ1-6	CASSWTGGDSPLHF	TGTGCCAGCAGCTGGACAGGGGGTGATTCACCCCTCCACTTT
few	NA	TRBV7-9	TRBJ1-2	CASSGRRNYGYTF	TGTGCCAGCAGCGGACGGAGGAACTATGGCTACACCTTC
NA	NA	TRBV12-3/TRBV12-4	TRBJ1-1	CASRPGGTEAFF	TGTGCCAGCAGGCCTGGAGGAACTGAAGCTTTCTTT
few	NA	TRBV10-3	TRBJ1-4	CAISGDSRGEKLFF	TGTGCCATCTCGGGCGACAGCCGAGGTGAAAAACTGTTTTTT
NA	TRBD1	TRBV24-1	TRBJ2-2	CATSDPGQGTTGELFF	TGTGCCACCAGTGATCCGGGACAGGGAACCACCGGGGAGCTGTTTTTT
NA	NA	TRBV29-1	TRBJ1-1	CSVRGWGTTEAFF	TGCAGCGTTCGGGGTTGGGGCACCACTGAAGCTTTCTTT
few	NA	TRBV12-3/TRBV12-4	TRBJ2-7	CASSLAVYEQYF	TGTGCCAGCAGTTTAGCAGTCTACGAGCAGTACTTC
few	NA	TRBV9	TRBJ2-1	CASSVEASYNEQFF	TGTGCCAGCAGCGTAGAGGCTAGCTACAATGAGCAGTTCTTC
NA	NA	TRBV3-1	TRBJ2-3	CASSQVSTDTQYF	TGTGCCAGCAGCCAAGTTAGCACAGATACGCAGTATTTT
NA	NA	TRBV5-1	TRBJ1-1	CASSLHMNTEAFF	TGCGCCAGCAGCTTACATATGAACACTGAAGCTTTCTTT
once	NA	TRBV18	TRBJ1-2	CASSPSSDGYTF	TGTGCCAGCTCACCCTCATCGGATGGCTACACCTTC
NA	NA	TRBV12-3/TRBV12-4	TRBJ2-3	CASSFGGPPTDTQYF	TGTGCCAGCAGTTTTGGCGGGCCTCCCACAGATACGCAGTATTTT
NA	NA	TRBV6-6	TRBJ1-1	CASSSTGTESTEAFF	TGTGCCAGCAGTTCCACCGGGACGGAGAGCACTGAAGCTTTCTTT
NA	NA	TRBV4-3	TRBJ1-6	CASSQDAASPLHF	TGCGCCAGCAGCCAAGATGCGGCTTCACCCCTCCACTTT